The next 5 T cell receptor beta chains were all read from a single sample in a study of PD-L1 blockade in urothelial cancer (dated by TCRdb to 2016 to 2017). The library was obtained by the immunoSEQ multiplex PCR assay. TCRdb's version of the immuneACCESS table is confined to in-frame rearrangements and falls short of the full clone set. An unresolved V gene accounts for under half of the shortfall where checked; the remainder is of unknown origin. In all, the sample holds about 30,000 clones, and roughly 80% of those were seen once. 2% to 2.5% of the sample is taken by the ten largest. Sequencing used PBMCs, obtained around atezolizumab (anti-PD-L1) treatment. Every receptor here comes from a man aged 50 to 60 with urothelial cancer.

This chain's CDR3 is CAWSAPPSGRTDTQYF. Written as DNA, the CDR3 is TGTGCCTGGAGTGCCCCTCCTAGCGGGAGAACAGATACGCAGTATTTT. The chain is built from TRBV30 and TRBJ2-3; the match to TRBD2 covers 10 bases. The CDR3 spans 16 residues. V gave up 1 base and J gave up 3 bases; unmatched junction bases: 7. The germline V gene encodes CDR1 GTSNPN and CDR2 SVGIG (reference sequence).

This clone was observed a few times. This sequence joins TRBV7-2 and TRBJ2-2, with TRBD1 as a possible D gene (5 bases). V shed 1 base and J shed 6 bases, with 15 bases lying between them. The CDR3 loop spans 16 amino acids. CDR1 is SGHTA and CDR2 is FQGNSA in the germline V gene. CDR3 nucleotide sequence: TGTGCCAGCAGCTTAGGAGCAGGGTTACGGGCCGGGGAGCTGTTTTTT. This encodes CASSLGAGLRAGELFF. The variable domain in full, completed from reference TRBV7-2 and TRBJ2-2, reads GAGVSQSPSNKVTEKGKDVELRCDPISGHTALYWYRQSLGQGLEFLIYFQGNSAPDKSGLPSDRFSAERTGGSVSTLTIQRTQQEDSAVYLCASSLGAGLRAGELFFGEGSRLTVL.

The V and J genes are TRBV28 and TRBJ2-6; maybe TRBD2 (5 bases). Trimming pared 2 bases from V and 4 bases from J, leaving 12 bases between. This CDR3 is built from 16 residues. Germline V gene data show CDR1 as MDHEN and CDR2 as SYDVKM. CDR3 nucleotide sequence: TGTGCCAGCAGTTTAGTTGGGGAGTTGGGGGCCAACGTCCTGACTTTC. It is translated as CASSLVGELGANVLTF.

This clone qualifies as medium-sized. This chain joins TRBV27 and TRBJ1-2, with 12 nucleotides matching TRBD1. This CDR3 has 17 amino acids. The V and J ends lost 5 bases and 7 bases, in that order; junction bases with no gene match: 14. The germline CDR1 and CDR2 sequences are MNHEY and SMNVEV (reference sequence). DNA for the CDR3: TGTGCCAGCAGTCTCATAAATCCGGGACAGGGGGCCCCTGGCTACACCTTC. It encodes CASSLINPGQGAPGYTF.

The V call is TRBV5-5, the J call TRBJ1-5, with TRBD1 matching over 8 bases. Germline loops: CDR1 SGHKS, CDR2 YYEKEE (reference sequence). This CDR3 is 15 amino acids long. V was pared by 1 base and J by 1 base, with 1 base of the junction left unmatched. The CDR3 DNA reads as TGTGCCAGCAGCTTGACAGGGGGGAGCAATCAGCCCCAGCATTTT. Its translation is CASSLTGGSNQPQHF.